A selection of T cell receptor beta chains follows, all from one sample in a study of T-cell memory formation after mild COVID-19. TCRdb called the 5' RACE reads again in MiXCR, with one record for every CDR3 protein. The data contain some 180,000 distinct CDR3 sequences, roughly 20% of them singletons. The sample was PBMCs or a T cell subset sorted from them (not recorded which). These receptors were collected from a man younger than 30 who had mild COVID-19 (a few samples of this study predate the infection). Cell type and time point are not known. CDR3s include the opening cysteine and the closing phenylalanine or tryptophan. A D gene is named only where the DNA matches it firmly. Clone size appears in some rows only: once, few, many, or a class for an expanded clone.

>14|TRBJ1-1|TRBV6-1|few|NA
CASSGTGSRLEAFF
TGTGCCAGCAGCGGTACAGGGTCTCGTCTGGAAGCTTTCTTT
>16|TRBJ2-5|TRBV7-2|many|NA
CASSPPGGGGQETQYF
TGTGCCAGCAGCCCCCCGGGGGGCGGGGGACAAGAGACCCAGTACTTC
>14|TRBJ2-2|TRBV20-1|few|NA
CSARQGGNTGELFF
TGCAGTGCGAGACAGGGAGGGAACACCGGGGAGCTGTTTTTT
>17|TRBJ2-7|TRBV5-4|NA|NA
CASSSRMGRGPPYEQYF
TGTGCCAGCAGCTCCCGGATGGGCCGGGGACCCCCCTACGAGCAGTACTTC
>12|TRBJ2-3|TRBV7-9|few|TRBD1
CASRGQADTQYF
TGTGCCAGCCGAGGACAGGCAGATACGCAGTATTTT
>15|TRBJ1-5|TRBV4-3|few|NA
CASSQEGGTGQPQHF
TGCGCCAGCAGCCAAGAAGGAGGTACGGGTCAGCCCCAGCATTTT
>15|TRBJ1-4|TRBV4-1|NA|NA
CASSPVGTLREKLFF
TGCGCCAGCAGCCCGGTCGGGACGCTCCGTGAAAAACTGTTTTTT
>14|TRBJ2-7|TRBV7-3|NA|NA
CASSLGSGGYEQYF
TGTGCCAGCAGCTTAGGTAGTGGAGGTTACGAGCAGTACTTC
>14|TRBJ1-1|TRBV11-2|few|NA
CASSLDLGAAEAFF
TGTGCCAGCAGCTTAGATCTTGGAGCGGCTGAAGCTTTCTTT
>14|TRBJ2-7|TRBV7-2|few|NA
CASSRYREGYEQYF
TGTGCCAGCAGCCGCTATAGGGAAGGGTACGAGCAGTACTTC
>12|TRBJ2-2|TRBV29-1|NA|NA
CSVGFGDGELFF
TGCAGCGTTGGCTTTGGGGACGGGGAGCTGTTTTTT
>15|TRBJ1-5|TRBV6-6|few|TRBD1
CASSSPQGANQPQHF
TGTGCCAGCAGTTCCCCGCAGGGGGCAAATCAGCCCCAGCATTTT
>13|TRBJ1-1|TRBV20-1|few|NA
CSARAPGDTEAFF
TGCAGTGCTAGAGCCCCAGGGGACACTGAAGCTTTCTTT
>15|TRBJ2-1|TRBV12-3/TRBV12-4|NA|TRBD2
CASSLVGLAGSRGVF
TGTGCCAGCAGTTTGGTAGGACTAGCGGGTTCCCGGGGGGTCTTC
>11|TRBJ2-3|TRBV2|NA|NA
CASGRGDTQYF
TGTGCCAGCGGCAGGGGTGATACGCAGTATTTT
>14|TRBJ1-5|TRBV12-3/TRBV12-4|many|NA
CASSLMDRNQPQHF
TGTGCCAGCAGTTTAATGGATCGCAATCAGCCCCAGCATTTT
>15|TRBJ1-3|TRBV4-1|NA|TRBD1
CASSQATGVGNTIYF
TGCGCCAGCAGCCAAGCTACAGGGGTAGGAAACACCATATATTTT
>17|TRBJ2-7|TRBV4-2|NA|TRBD2
CASSQAAHSGGAYEQYF
TGTGCCAGCAGCCAAGCCGCCCATAGCGGGGGGGCCTACGAGCAGTACTTC
>16|TRBJ1-6|TRBV6-1|NA|TRBD1
CASSEQGTGAGSPLHF
TGTGCCAGCAGTGAACAGGGGACAGGGGCAGGGTCACCCCTCCACTTT
>15|TRBJ2-1|TRBV5-1|NA|TRBD2
CASSSGTSGVLEQFF
TGCGCCAGCAGCTCCGGGACTAGCGGGGTGCTTGAGCAGTTCTTC
>14|TRBJ2-3|TRBV12-3/TRBV12-4|NA|NA
CASSTHSGSDTQYF
TGTGCCAGCAGCACCCATTCAGGGTCAGATACGCAGTATTTT
>17|TRBJ1-2|TRBV7-9|few|TRBD1
CASSYGGRGTVRGGYTF
TGTGCCAGCAGCTACGGAGGACGGGGGACAGTGAGGGGTGGCTACACCTTC
>14|TRBJ2-3|TRBV5-1|medium-sized|TRBD1
CASKGQGSTDTQYF
TGCGCCAGCAAAGGACAGGGCAGCACAGATACGCAGTATTTT
>11|TRBJ1-2|TRBV20-1|NA|TRBD1
CMTHRGHGYTF
TGCATGACCCACAGGGGGCATGGCTACACCTTC
>15|TRBJ1-2|TRBV7-2|few|TRBD1
CASSPDRGGVYGYTF
TGTGCCAGCAGCCCCGACAGGGGAGGGGTGTATGGCTACACCTTC
>19|TRBJ2-1|TRBV9|once|TRBD2
CASSVRGTSLSFNYNEQFF
TGTGCCAGCAGCGTGAGAGGGACTAGCCTTAGCTTTAACTACAATGAGCAGTTCTTC
>13|TRBJ1-5|TRBV28|many|NA
CASRQGSNQPQHF
TGTGCCAGCAGACAGGGTAGCAATCAGCCCCAGCATTTT
>12|TRBJ1-2|TRBV20-1|many|NA
CSARENRYGYTF
TGCAGTGCTAGAGAGAACCGTTATGGCTACACCTTC
>15|TRBJ1-3|TRBV7-6|NA|NA
CASSRGRVSGNTTYF
TGTGCCAGCAGCAGGGGAAGGGTCTCTGGAAACACCACATATTTT
>15|TRBJ2-3|TRBV11-2|NA|TRBD2
CASSQPGGRTDTQYF
TGTGCCAGCAGCCAGCCGGGGGGACGCACAGATACGCAGTATTTT
>15|TRBJ2-3|TRBV5-1|few|TRBD1
CASSPDREGTDTQYF
TGCGCCAGCAGTCCGGACAGGGAAGGCACAGATACGCAGTATTTT
>11|TRBJ2-5|TRBV7-2|many|NA
CASSDQETQYF
TGTGCCAGCAGCGACCAAGAGACCCAGTACTTC
>13|TRBJ2-5|TRBV12-3/TRBV12-4|few|NA
CASGLFEVETQYF
TGTGCCAGCGGGTTATTCGAGGTCGAGACCCAGTACTTC
>14|TRBJ1-5|TRBV7-2|few|NA
CASGTPGRFQPQHF
TGTGCCAGCGGCACACCGGGCCGTTTTCAGCCCCAGCATTTT
>14|TRBJ1-1|TRBV15|few|NA
CATSRDVQGPEAFF
TGTGCCACCAGCAGAGATGTACAGGGCCCTGAAGCTTTCTTT
>13|TRBJ1-1|TRBV7-9|NA|NA
CASRHGVGGKAFF
TGTGCCAGCAGACATGGTGTCGGTGGGAAAGCTTTCTTT
>13|TRBJ1-4|TRBV4-1|NA|NA
CASSRPEQEKLFF
TGCGCCAGCAGCCGACCCGAACAGGAAAAACTGTTTTTT
>13|TRBJ2-2|TRBV24-1|NA|NA
CATRLRETGELFF
TGTGCCACCAGATTAAGGGAAACCGGGGAGCTGTTTTTT
>14|TRBJ1-2|TRBV5-1|once|NA
CASSFSSRPYGYTF
TGCGCCAGCAGCTTCTCATCACGTCCCTATGGCTACACCTTC
>14|TRBJ2-5|TRBV5-5|few|NA
CASSFVPDQETQYF
TGTGCCAGCAGCTTTGTCCCAGATCAAGAGACCCAGTACTTC
>13|TRBJ1-2|TRBV7-2|NA|NA
CASSLRGPSGYTF
TGTGCCAGCAGCTTACGGGGTCCAAGTGGCTACACCTTC
>13|TRBJ2-5|TRBV5-1|many|NA
CASSLTNQETQYF
TGCGCCAGCAGCCTGACAAACCAAGAGACCCAGTACTTC
>15|TRBJ2-3|TRBV14|NA|NA
CASSQDVAGADTQYF
TGTGCCAGCAGCCAAGATGTGGCTGGGGCAGATACGCAGTATTTT
>17|TRBJ1-2|TRBV7-8|NA|TRBD1
CASSLVGTAKIYGGYTF
TGTGCCAGCAGCTTAGTCGGGACAGCTAAGATATATGGGGGCTACACCTTC
>14|TRBJ2-7|TRBV7-2|many|NA
CASSFQGSAGEQYF
TGTGCCAGCAGCTTTCAGGGGTCGGCCGGCGAGCAGTACTTC
>14|TRBJ1-1|TRBV20-1|NA|TRBD1
CRAGTGGMNTEAFF
TGCAGGGCCGGGACAGGGGGTATGAACACTGAAGCTTTCTTT
>16|TRBJ2-4|TRBV9|NA|NA
CASSQGGVWAKNIQYF
TGTGCCAGCAGCCAGGGGGGGGTCTGGGCCAAAAACATTCAGTACTTC
>15|TRBJ1-5|TRBV3-1|NA|NA
CASSQYGSSNQPQHF
TGTGCCAGCAGCCAATACGGCAGTAGCAATCAGCCCCAGCATTTT
>16|TRBJ2-3|TRBV6-5|few|NA
CASSYWRGHGTDTQYF
TGTGCCAGCAGTTACTGGAGAGGACACGGCACAGATACGCAGTATTTT
>14|TRBJ1-1|TRBV7-8|NA|NA
CASSPGRSGTEAFF
TGTGCCAGCAGCCCCGGGCGATCCGGGACTGAAGCTTTCTTT
>15|TRBJ2-3|TRBV24-1|NA|NA
CATSDSGLTADTQYF
TGTGCCACCAGTGATTCCGGGCTTACCGCAGATACGCAGTATTTT
>13|TRBJ1-1|TRBV6-5|few|NA
CASSRQWDTEAFF
TGTGCCAGCAGCCGTCAATGGGACACTGAAGCTTTCTTT
>15|TRBJ1-1|TRBV5-1|NA|NA
CASSLDTRGHTEAFF
TGCGCCAGCAGCTTGGATACGCGGGGACACACTGAAGCTTTCTTT
>15|TRBJ1-5|TRBV19|few|NA
CASSWSKGGGQPQHF
TGTGCCAGTAGTTGGTCCAAGGGGGGAGGTCAGCCCCAGCATTTT
>15|TRBJ2-2|TRBV7-9|few|NA
CASSLRLANTGELFF
TGTGCCAGCAGCTTACGGCTAGCGAACACCGGGGAGCTGTTTTTT
>13|TRBJ2-3|TRBV28|NA|NA
CASSIPPGNTQYF
TGTGCCAGCAGTATACCCCCTGGGAATACGCAGTATTTT
>16|TRBJ1-2|TRBV19|NA|NA
CASSIGTSASNYGYTF
TGTGCCAGTAGTATCGGTACCTCGGCCTCTAACTATGGCTACACCTTC
>13|TRBJ2-5|TRBV12-3/TRBV12-4|NA|TRBD1
CASSVTGGETQYF
TGTGCCAGCAGTGTCACAGGGGGCGAGACCCAGTACTTC
>13|TRBJ2-7|TRBV18|NA|NA
CASSPDITYEQYF
TGTGCCAGCTCACCAGACATCACCTACGAGCAGTACTTC